These 24 T cell receptor beta chains originate from one sample sequenced in a study of blood T cell repertoires in COVID-19. Profiling relied on immunoSEQ multiplex PCR, and the TCRdb table lists in-frame clones only, not all of them. This repertoire shows roughly 230,000 clones, approximately 89% found once; its top ten account for 3.5% to 5%. Sequencing was performed on peripheral blood. These receptors came from a woman aged 40 to 49 who had recovered from COVID-19.

This chain links TRBV30 with TRBJ1-1; D not resolved. V dropped 0 bases and J dropped 3 bases, with 8 bases sitting between them. The CDR3 contains 13 residues. The germline CDR1 and CDR2 sequences are GTSNPN and SVGIG (reference sequence). The CDR3 loop is CAWSVRQDTEAFF. The CDR3 coding sequence is TGTGCCTGGAGTGTACGGCAGGACACTGAAGCTTTCTTT.

The chain combines TRBV24-1 with TRBJ2-5; 9 bases are a match to TRBD2. The J segment lost 6 bases and the V segment lost 3 bases, leaving 7 bases of the junction unmatched. CDR1 is KGHDR and CDR2 is SFDVKD in the germline V gene. The CDR3 totals 15 residues. The CDR3 DNA follows: TGTGCCACCAGTGATGGAGCGGGAGGTAGGAAGACCCAGTACTTC. It specifies CATSDGAGGRKTQYF.

This rearrangement joins TRBV27 to TRBJ2-1, with TRBD2 matching over 10 bases. Trimming cost V 5 bases and J 3 bases; bases outside gene matches: 4. The CDR3 is made up of 15 amino acids. Germline loops: CDR1 MNHEY, CDR2 SMNVEV (reference sequence). CDR3 coding DNA: TGTGCCAGCAGTCCCCAGCGGGAGGGCTACAATGAGCAGTTCTTC. Its translation: CASSPQREGYNEQFF.

The gene calls are TRBV7-9 and TRBJ2-1; TRBD2 might be the D (7 bases). The CDR3 consists of 17 residues. V was cut by 2 bases and J by 0 bases, with 14 bases left in between. Germline V CDR1 and CDR2: SEHNR, FQNEAQ (reference sequence). CDR3 DNA sequence: TGTGCCAGCAGCTTATGGGTCGGGGGGCACTCCTACAATGAGCAGTTCTTC. Its translation: CASSLWVGGHSYNEQFF.

V gene TRBV18 combines with J gene TRBJ1-4; TRBD1 might be the D (6 bases). In germline, CDR1 is KGHSH, CDR2 LQKENI. This CDR3 region has 15 residues. Trimming removed 6 bases at V and 5 bases at J, with 16 bases between. CDR3 amino acids: CASSDGTRSNEKLFF. The CDR3 DNA reads TGTGCCAGCTCCGACGGGACACGTTCAAATGAAAAACTGTTTTTT.

The rearrangement joins TRBV10-2 to TRBJ1-3; D remains ambiguous. The CDR3 has 14 amino acids. Germline CDR1 is WSHSY and CDR2 is SAAADI. Trimming cost V 2 bases and J 2 bases, with 7 bases left between them. The CDR3 DNA reads as TGCGCCAGCAGTGAGACAGATCCTGGAAACACCATATATTTT. This encodes CASSETDPGNTIYF.

The rearrangement uses TRBV12-3 or TRBV12-4 and TRBJ1-1; a weak D match, TRBD1 (5 bases). The length of the CDR3 is 12 residues. Trimming removed 4 bases at V and 7 bases at J, with 10 bases between. This CDR3 reads CASSSGRDEAFF. CDR3 coding DNA: TGTGCCAGCAGTTCCGGCAGGGATGAAGCTTTCTTT.

The rearrangement uses TRBV19 and TRBJ2-2, with a possible D match to TRBD1 (5 bases). The CDR3 has 16 residues. Germline V gene lookup returns CDR1 LNHDA and CDR2 SQIVND (reference sequence). Trimming removed 3 bases at V and 4 bases at J, with 15 bases between. CDR3: CASSIPKGAGTGELFF. The CDR3 DNA follows: TGTGCCAGTAGTATCCCTAAAGGGGCCGGCACCGGGGAGCTGTTTTTT.

This clone appeared a single time. The rearrangement links TRBV12-5 to TRBJ1-1; no clear D. The V end was cut by 7 bases, the J end by 10 bases, with 10 bases between. Germline lookup yields CDR1 LGHNT and CDR2 FRNRAP. This CDR3 contains 10 residues. DNA for the CDR3: TGTGCTAGTGCGGGGATGGCAGCTTTCTTT. Translating gives CASAGMAAFF.

This clone has a handful of counts. The chain joins TRBV9 to TRBJ1-6, with D tentatively TRBD1 (5 bases). Per germline, CDR1 SGDLS and CDR2 YYNGEE. V was shortened by 3 bases and J by 6 bases, with 13 bases between the two germline ends. The CDR3 sequence is 15 residues long. CDR3 in DNA: TGTGCCAGCAGCGCGGCGACAGCAATTAATTCACCCCTCCACTTT. Translating gives CASSAATAINSPLHF.

The chain is built from TRBV10-2 and TRBJ2-5; D is ambiguous. The CDR3 covers 12 residues. Germline V gene data show CDR1 as WSHSY and CDR2 as SAAADI. V gave up 2 bases and J gave up 3 bases, with 4 bases separating them. The CDR3 loop reads CASSEQKETQYF. CDR3 bases: TGCGCCAGCAGTGAGCAGAAAGAGACCCAGTACTTC.

The V and J genes are TRBV18 and TRBJ2-7, with TRBD2 matching 8 bases. The trim removed 4 bases at V and 7 bases at J, leaving 3 bases unmatched. Germline values: CDR1 KGHSH, CDR2 LQKENI. The CDR3 consists of 12 residues. The DNA of the CDR3 is TGTGCCAGCTCACTAACTAGCGGTGAGCAGTACGTC. Its protein is CASSLTSGEQYV.

The V gene is TRBV11-2, the J gene TRBJ1-1; unclear D gene. V shed 3 bases and J shed 5 bases, with 4 bases lying between them. Germline CDR1 and CDR2: SGHAT and FQNNGV. There are 11 residues in the CDR3. The CDR3 DNA sequence: TGTGCCAGCAGCTTCAGGACTGAAGCTTTCTTT. Encoded protein: CASSFRTEAFF.

V usage is TRBV10-1 and J usage is TRBJ1-1; D gene uncertain. The V end lost 10 bases, the J end lost 0 bases, and 12 bases lay between the germline ends. CDR3 length: 13 amino acids. The germline CDR1 and CDR2 sequences are WNHNN and SYGVQD (reference sequence). CDR3 sequence (DNA): TGCGCCACCCAACCTAACCTGAACACTGAAGCTTTCTTT. This translates into CATQPNLNTEAFF.

In this sample, this clone turned up many times. This chain links TRBV10-1 with TRBJ2-1; TRBD2 agrees at 9 bases. Germline V CDR1 and CDR2: WNHNN, SYGVQD (reference sequence). The CDR3 loop spans 14 amino acids. J lost 10 bases, V lost 3 bases, and 7 bases had no gene match. CDR3 coding DNA: TGCGCCAGCAGTGACCCATTAGCGGGAGTAGAGCAGTTCTTC. Translated: CASSDPLAGVEQFF.

This clone was seen a single time. This sample includes further DNA sequences coding for the same CDR3. This sequence joins TRBV12-3 or TRBV12-4 and TRBJ1-2, with 8 bases aligning to TRBD1. The CDR3 consists of 13 residues. The ends lost 6 bases at V and 4 bases at J; junction bases unmatched: 4. DNA for the CDR3: TGTGCCAGCAGCCCTGGACAGGGCTATGGCTACACCTTC. Translating gives CASSPGQGYGYTF.

The chain carries TRBV24-1 and TRBJ2-7; D is perhaps TRBD2 (5 bases). Germline assignment: CDR1 KGHDR and CDR2 SFDVKD. This CDR3 contains 13 residues. Trimming left V 5 bases short and J 1 base short, with 8 bases between. CDR3 DNA sequence: TGTGCCACCAGTGCGAAGCGGTCCTACGAGCAGTACGTC. It codes for CATSAKRSYEQYV.

V is TRBV12-3 or TRBV12-4 and J is TRBJ2-2; D is possibly TRBD2 (6 bases). The germline V and J ends were trimmed by 4 bases and 6 bases, with 9 bases remaining between them. The CDR3 consists of 13 residues. Here the CDR3 reads CASSWGRSGELFF. The CDR3 DNA reads TGTGCCAGCAGTTGGGGGAGGTCCGGGGAGCTGTTTTTT.

This chain joins TRBV4-3 and TRBJ2-2, with D possibly matching TRBD1 (6 bases). The germline V gene has CDR1 LGHNA and CDR2 YSLEER. The CDR3 length is 17 residues. V was pared by 2 bases and J by 0 bases, with 13 bases between. The chain's CDR3 is CASSQHLGGANTGELFF. The CDR3 nucleotides read TGCGCCAGCAGCCAACATCTTGGGGGCGCGAACACCGGGGAGCTGTTTTTT.

The chain is built from TRBV9 and TRBJ1-3, with 8 bases identical to TRBD1. CDR1 SGDLS and CDR2 YYNGEE come from the germline V gene. The CDR3 covers 14 residues. Trimming cost V 3 bases and J 4 bases; bases outside gene matches: 3. The CDR3, as DNA: TGTGCCAGCAGCGGCTGGACAGGGGGAAACACCATATATTTT. Encoded protein: CASSGWTGGNTIYF.

The chain employs TRBV5-4 and TRBJ1-2; tentatively, D is TRBD1 (5 bases). Between the trimmed V and J ends, which lost 0 bases and 2 bases, there was a span of 11 bases. The CDR3 runs to 15 residues. In germline, CDR1 is SGHNT, CDR2 YYREEE (reference sequence). DNA for the CDR3: TGTGCCAGCAGCTTGGAAGCGGGGCTGAACTATGGCTACACCTTC. It yields the protein CASSLEAGLNYGYTF.

This clone was recorded a few times. The rearrangement joins TRBV28 to TRBJ1-5; D not certain. Per germline, CDR1 MDHEN and CDR2 SYDVKM. Trimming left V 5 bases short and J 3 bases short, with 14 bases between. The CDR3 loop spans 15 amino acids. The CDR3 here is CASSPSDATNQPQHF. As DNA, the CDR3 is TGTGCCAGCAGTCCTAGCGACGCTACCAATCAGCCCCAGCATTTT. Combining the CDR3 with reference TRBV28 and TRBJ1-5 gives the whole variable domain DVKVTQSSRYLVKRTGEKVFLECVQDMDHENMFWYRQDPGLGLRLIYFSYDVKMKEKGDIPEGYSVSREKKERFSLILESASTNQTSMYLCASSPSDATNQPQHFGDGTRLSIL.

The count of this clone is one. The chain carries TRBV30 and TRBJ1-4; a possible D gene is TRBD1 (6 bases). Per the germline V gene, CDR1 is GTSNPN and CDR2 is SVGIG (reference sequence). The CDR3 has 15 residues. Trimming shortened V by 4 bases and J by 10 bases, and 22 bases separated the two germline ends. The chain's CDR3 is CAWTQRGGKFGKLFF. CDR3 bases: TGTGCCTGGACCCAAAGAGGGGGAAAGTTCGGAAAACTGTTTTTT.

V gene TRBV6-6 combines with J gene TRBJ1-6; perhaps TRBD1 as D (6 bases). Between the trimmed V and J ends, which lost 6 bases and 4 bases, there was a span of 13 bases. Germline CDR1 and CDR2: MNHNY and SVGAGI (reference sequence). This CDR3 is 15 amino acids long. The CDR3 loop is CASSLQTGYNSPLHF. CDR3 nucleotide sequence: TGTGCCAGCAGCCTACAAACAGGGTATAATTCACCCCTCCACTTT.